These 17 T cell receptor beta chains were sequenced from one sample in a study of T cells expressing NK-cell markers. One entry per CDR3 protein, without DNA, is what TCRdb gives after re-calling the 5' RACE reads. The record lists a few hundred thousand distinct CDR3 sequences, of which the ten most abundant hold 0.39%. The sample comprised blood T cells: a sorted CD56 or NKG2C T cell subset, CD4+ or CD8+ T cells, or bulk PBMC T cells (not recorded which). These receptors were obtained from a man between 18 and 35 years old in good health.

J is TRBJ2-7 and V is TRBV3-1; TCRdb names TRBD2, which stays unverified in the absence of DNA. The germline gives CDR1 LGHDT, CDR2 YNNKEL (reference sequence). The CDR3 runs 14 residues. The CDR3 sequence is CASSRRGNAYEQYF.

The rearrangement joins TRBV19 to TRBJ2-3. The CDR3 consists of 16 residues. CDR1 LNHDA and CDR2 SQIVND come from the germline V gene (reference sequence). CDR3 loop: CASSMSLVTDADTQYF.

The chain recombines TRBV4-2 with TRBJ2-3; TCRdb names TRBD1, which stays unverified in the absence of DNA. Germline V lookup: CDR1 LGHNA, CDR2 YNFKEQ. There are 16 residues in the CDR3. The CDR3: CASSQEGPPRTDTQYF.

The J gene is TRBJ2-1, the V gene TRBV29-1; TCRdb proposes TRBD1, but this gene call is untestable without DNA. The CDR3 runs to 12 residues. The germline gives CDR1 SQVTM, CDR2 ANQGSEA. The CDR3 loop reads CSGGRGRNEQFF.

The genes are TRBV20-1 and TRBJ2-7. Germline CDR1 is DFQATT and CDR2 is SNEGSKA (reference sequence). The CDR3 sequence is 15 residues long. The CDR3 reads CSARVGRHPSYEQYF.

This chain joins TRBV4-3 and TRBJ2-7; the TRBD1 assignment by TCRdb is unverifiable without DNA. Per the germline V gene, CDR1 is LGHNA and CDR2 is YSLEER. This CDR3 spans 15 amino acids. The CDR3 sequence: CASSQDRAGSYEQYF.

The J gene is TRBJ2-2, the V gene TRBV29-1; TCRdb proposes TRBD1, but this gene call is untestable without DNA. The germline V gene encodes CDR1 SQVTM and CDR2 ANQGSEA. CDR3 length: 16 amino acids. This chain's CDR3 is CSVRRPSTGTTGELFF.

The chain has TRBV18 and TRBJ2-3; TCRdb's assignment of TRBD2 cannot be checked, as there is no DNA. The germline V gene has CDR1 KGHSH and CDR2 LQKENI. The CDR3 loop spans 17 amino acids. The CDR3 loop is CASSTLRAEVSTDTQYF.

The chain links TRBV5-1 to TRBJ2-1. CDR3 length equals 14 residues. CDR1 is SGHRS, CDR2 YFSETQ, per germline. CDR3 loop: CASSPWWSGNEQFF.

V gene TRBV25-1 combines with J gene TRBJ2-5; the TRBD2 assignment by TCRdb is unverifiable without DNA. The CDR3 is 16 amino acids. Germline V gene sequence: CDR1 MGHDK, CDR2 SYGVNS. The CDR3 spells CASSDGLAGGRETQYF.

The CDR3 loop reads CATSEGRSRVYGYTF. The V call is TRBV7-9, the J call TRBJ1-2; TCRdb's assignment of TRBD1 cannot be checked, as there is no DNA. The germline V gene encodes CDR1 SEHNR and CDR2 FQNEAQ (reference sequence). The CDR3 totals 15 residues.

The CDR3 loop reads CASSWQGWNSPLHF. The V gene is TRBV6-5, the J gene TRBJ1-6; with no DNA, the TCRdb D assignment of TRBD1 cannot be verified. This CDR3 region has 14 residues. Germline loops: CDR1 MNHEY, CDR2 SVGAGI.

V usage is TRBV7-9 and J usage is TRBJ2-5; absent DNA, TCRdb's TRBD1 call cannot be checked. The V gene's germline CDR1 is SEHNR and CDR2 FQNEAQ (reference sequence). The CDR3 length is 14 residues. The CDR3 sequence is CASSLTRQTETQYF.

This chain links TRBV6-1 with TRBJ2-6. The CDR3 loop spans 18 amino acids. CDR1 is MNHNS and CDR2 is SASEGT in the germline V gene. The CDR3 sequence is CASISLAVLSSGANVLTF.

The chain carries TRBV30 and TRBJ2-1. Germline V gene lookup returns CDR1 GTSNPN and CDR2 SVGIG (reference sequence). The length of the CDR3 is 11 residues. This CDR3 reads CAWTGWNVQFF.

The genes are TRBV11-2 and TRBJ2-3; the TCRdb call, TRBD2, lacks DNA for checking. In germline, CDR1 is SGHAT, CDR2 FQNNGV. The length of the CDR3 is 16 residues. CDR3 residues: CASSLLGLAGEDTQYF.

The chain couples TRBV11-2 to TRBJ2-1; TCRdb reports TRBD2, a call that lacks DNA to check it against. Germline V gives CDR1 SGHAT, CDR2 FQNNGV. The CDR3 has 16 residues. The CDR3 sequence is CASSLDVGLRGDEQFF.